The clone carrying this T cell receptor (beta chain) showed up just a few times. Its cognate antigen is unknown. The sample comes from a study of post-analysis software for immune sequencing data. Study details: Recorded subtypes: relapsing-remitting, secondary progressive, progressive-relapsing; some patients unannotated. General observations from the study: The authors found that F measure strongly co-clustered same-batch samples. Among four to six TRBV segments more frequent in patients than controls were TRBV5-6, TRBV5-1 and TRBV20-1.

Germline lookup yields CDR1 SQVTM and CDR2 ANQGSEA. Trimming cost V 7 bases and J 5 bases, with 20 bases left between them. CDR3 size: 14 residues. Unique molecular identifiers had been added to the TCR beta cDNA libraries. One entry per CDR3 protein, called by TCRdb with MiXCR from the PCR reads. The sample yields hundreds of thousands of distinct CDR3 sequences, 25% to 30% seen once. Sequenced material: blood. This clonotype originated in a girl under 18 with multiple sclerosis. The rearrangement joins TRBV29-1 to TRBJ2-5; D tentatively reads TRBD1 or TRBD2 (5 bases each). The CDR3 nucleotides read TGCAGCGCAGGGCGGGCCGGTCGGCGGGAGACCCAGTACTTC. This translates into CSAGRAGRRETQYF.